The rows below give T cell receptor beta chains drawn from one sample of a study of blood T cells in healthy people across ages. TCRdb re-derived calls from the 5' RACE reads in MiXCR, one entry per CDR3 protein. The data contain 980,000 or so distinct CDR3 sequences, 40% to 60% of them singletons. Sequencing input: blood. The receptors come from a man under 40 in good health. Each CDR3 is given with its conserved first and last residue. D genes are given only for firm matches. A row's size may be missing; if present it is once, few, many or a size class.

abundance: .; d_gene: .; j_gene: TRBJ2-3; v_gene: TRBV2; CDR3aa: CASSEDLGTDTQYF; CDR3nt: TGTGCCAGCAGTGAAGATCTGGGCACAGATACGCAGTATTTT
abundance: .; d_gene: .; j_gene: TRBJ2-7; v_gene: TRBV7-2; CDR3aa: CASSRDLTYEQYF; CDR3nt: TGTGCCAGCAGTCGGGACCTAACCTACGAGCAGTACTTC
abundance: many; d_gene: .; j_gene: TRBJ2-3; v_gene: TRBV12-3/TRBV12-4; CDR3aa: CASSLGLAPDTQYF; CDR3nt: TGTGCCAGCAGTTTGGGGCTAGCGCCAGATACGCAGTATTTT
abundance: .; d_gene: .; j_gene: TRBJ1-1; v_gene: TRBV6-1; CDR3aa: CASSDRDTSTEAFF; CDR3nt: TGTGCCAGCAGTGACCGGGACACGAGCACTGAAGCTTTCTTT
abundance: .; d_gene: TRBD1; j_gene: TRBJ1-4; v_gene: TRBV7-9; CDR3aa: CASSFSDRIFLKLFF; CDR3nt: TGTGCCAGCAGCTTCTCGGACAGGATTTTCTTAAAACTGTTTTTT
abundance: .; d_gene: .; j_gene: TRBJ2-5; v_gene: TRBV29-1; CDR3aa: CSVGLATTVQETQYF; CDR3nt: TGCAGCGTTGGGCTGGCTACGACAGTCCAAGAGACCCAGTACTTC
abundance: many; d_gene: TRBD1; j_gene: TRBJ1-1; v_gene: TRBV20-1; CDR3aa: CSARDNPGGNTEAFF; CDR3nt: TGCAGTGCTAGAGATAATCCAGGGGGGAACACTGAAGCTTTCTTT
abundance: .; d_gene: TRBD1; j_gene: TRBJ1-1; v_gene: TRBV2; CDR3aa: CASSGGDRESLRGTEAFF; CDR3nt: TGTGCCAGCAGTGGGGGGGACAGGGAAAGTTTACGCGGGACTGAAGCTTTCTTT
abundance: .; d_gene: TRBD1; j_gene: TRBJ1-4; v_gene: TRBV4-1; CDR3aa: CASSQAAYRGRNEKLFF; CDR3nt: TGCGCCAGCAGCCAAGCCGCCTACAGGGGTCGTAATGAAAAACTGTTTTTT
abundance: .; d_gene: TRBD1; j_gene: TRBJ2-1; v_gene: TRBV7-2; CDR3aa: CASSDRDSYNEQFF; CDR3nt: TGTGCCAGCAGCGACCGGGACAGCTACAATGAGCAGTTCTTC
abundance: .; d_gene: .; j_gene: TRBJ2-3; v_gene: TRBV7-9; CDR3aa: CASSRAPRAWRGGPDTQYF; CDR3nt: TGTGCCAGCAGTCGGGCCCCGAGGGCTTGGCGGGGTGGACCGGATACGCAGTATTTT
abundance: .; d_gene: .; j_gene: TRBJ1-2; v_gene: TRBV3-1; CDR3aa: CASSQARGRDGYTF; CDR3nt: TGTGCCAGCAGCCAAGCTCGGGGTCGCGATGGCTACACCTTC
abundance: few; d_gene: .; j_gene: TRBJ1-2; v_gene: TRBV27; CDR3aa: CASSLSGRFNYGYTF; CDR3nt: TGTGCCAGCAGTTTATCGGGCAGGTTCAACTATGGCTACACCTTC
abundance: .; d_gene: .; j_gene: TRBJ1-2; v_gene: TRBV29-1; CDR3aa: CSVENSNYGYTF; CDR3nt: TGCAGCGTTGAGAACAGTAACTATGGCTACACCTTC
abundance: .; d_gene: .; j_gene: TRBJ1-2; v_gene: TRBV2; CDR3aa: CASRTDTNYGYTF; CDR3nt: TGTGCCAGCCGGACGGATACTAACTATGGCTACACCTTC
abundance: .; d_gene: TRBD2; j_gene: TRBJ2-1; v_gene: TRBV11-2; CDR3aa: CASSLLGLAGGTEQFF; CDR3nt: TGCGCCAGCAGCTTACTGGGACTAGCGGGGGGCACAGAGCAGTTCTTC
abundance: .; d_gene: .; j_gene: TRBJ1-1; v_gene: TRBV6-1; CDR3aa: CASNAAGVFISKNTEAFF; CDR3nt: TGTGCCAGCAACGCCGCAGGGGTTTTTATCAGTAAGAACACTGAAGCTTTCTTT
abundance: once; d_gene: .; j_gene: TRBJ2-4; v_gene: TRBV18; CDR3aa: CASSPPNWNIQYF; CDR3nt: TGTGCCAGCTCACCACCGAATTGGAACATTCAGTACTTC
abundance: .; d_gene: TRBD1; j_gene: TRBJ1-5; v_gene: TRBV6-1; CDR3aa: CASRRQGGNQPQHF; CDR3nt: TGTGCCAGCAGAAGACAGGGAGGCAATCAGCCCCAGCATTTT
abundance: few; d_gene: TRBD1; j_gene: TRBJ2-7; v_gene: TRBV6-6; CDR3aa: CASSRDRVGPEQYF; CDR3nt: TGTGCCAGCAGCCGAGACAGGGTCGGTCCCGAGCAGTACTTC